The 9 T cell receptor beta chains presented below share a single source sample, sequenced in a study of blood T cell repertoires in COVID-19. Profiled with immunoSEQ multiplex PCR; TCRdb holds only in-frame clones, not every one. This table has some 240,000 clones, 87% appearing once. The sequenced sample was peripheral blood. These receptors all stem from a man aged 55 to 70 who had recovered from COVID-19.

The rearrangement uses TRBV6-6 and TRBJ1-3; possibly TRBD1 for D (6 bases). CDR1 and CDR2 (germline): MNHNY, SVGAGI (reference sequence). The CDR3 is made up of 16 amino acids. Trimming cost V 6 bases and J 2 bases, with 17 bases left between them. DNA of the CDR3: TGTGCCAGCAGAACCCCAGACAGGAAACCTGGAAACACCATATATTTT. Protein sequence: CASRTPDRKPGNTIYF.

The V call is TRBV24-1, the J call TRBJ2-3; 7 positions match TRBD2. The CDR3 runs 13 residues. Germline-derived CDR1 and CDR2 are KGHDR and SFDVKD. V was pared by 3 bases and J by 5 bases, with 1 base of the junction left unmatched. CDR3 sequence (DNA): TGTGCCACCAGTGATGGGACTAAAGATACGCAGTATTTT. Translated: CATSDGTKDTQYF.

The chain is built from TRBV7-9 and TRBJ2-7; possibly TRBD2 for D (5 bases). Trimming cost V 4 bases and J 9 bases, with 16 bases left between them. Per germline, CDR1 SEHNR and CDR2 FQNEAQ (reference sequence). The CDR3 spans 13 residues. The CDR3 sequence: CASSSPRGVGQYV. As DNA, the CDR3 is TGTGCCAGCAGCTCCCCCCGGGGAGTCGGGCAGTACGTC.

The V call is TRBV5-4, the J call TRBJ2-1; 9 bases are a match to TRBD1. V was clipped by 4 bases and J by 1 base; unmatched bases: 3. The germline V gene has CDR1 SGHNT and CDR2 YYREEE (reference sequence). The CDR3 extends over 15 amino acids. DNA for the CDR3: TGTGCCAGCAGCCGTGACAGGGGGTCCTACAATGAGCAGTTCTTC. Its translation is CASSRDRGSYNEQFF.

This clone was observed a few times. The chain joins TRBV7-6 to TRBJ2-2, with D tentatively TRBD1 (7 bases). Germline V gene sequence: CDR1 SGHVS, CDR2 FNYEAQ. Trimming left V 4 bases short and J 5 bases short, with 17 bases between. The CDR3 consists of 16 residues. The CDR3, as DNA: TGTGCCAGCAGCTCGGGGGACAGCCCGGGGACCGGGGAGCTGTTTTTT. It encodes CASSSGDSPGTGELFF.

The chain joins TRBV7-9 to TRBJ2-1; 7 bases align to TRBD2. This CDR3 has 15 residues. The ends lost 2 bases at V and 8 bases at J; junction bases unmatched: 9. Germline CDR1 is SEHNR and CDR2 is FQNEAQ (reference sequence). CDR3: CASSLWRTRVDEQFF. The CDR3 DNA follows: TGTGCCAGCAGCTTATGGAGGACTAGAGTCGATGAGCAGTTCTTC.

The genes are TRBV6-2 or TRBV6-3 and TRBJ2-7, with 7 bases aligning to TRBD1. Trimming at V came to 5 bases and at J to 1 base, leaving 2 bases not matched to a gene. This CDR3 has 13 amino acids. CDR1 and CDR2 (germline): MNHEY, SVGEGT. The CDR3 loop reads CASSRQGSYEQYF. CDR3 DNA: TGTGCCAGCAGTCGACAGGGTTCCTACGAGCAGTACTTC.

The chain is built from TRBV7-2 and TRBJ2-3; 8 bases are a match to TRBD2. The CDR3 length is 15 residues. CDR1 is SGHTA, CDR2 FQGNSA, per germline. The V and J ends lost 1 base and 5 bases, in that order; junction bases with no gene match: 5. The CDR3 DNA is TGTGCCAGCAGCTTAGACGGGGGGGTGGTAGATACGCAGTATTTT. Its translation: CASSLDGGVVDTQYF.

The chain links TRBV19 to TRBJ2-7; 7 nucleotides match TRBD1. Unmatched junction bases numbered 7, after V lost 5 bases and J lost 3 bases. CDR3 length: 14 residues. CDR1 and CDR2 from the germline V gene are LNHDA and SQIVND (reference sequence). CDR3 sequence: CASSQPGQLYEQYF. In nucleotides, the CDR3 is TGTGCCAGTAGTCAGCCGGGACAGCTCTACGAGCAGTACTTC.